The 5 T cell receptor beta chains reported below all come from one sample, sequenced in a study of radiotherapy plus CTLA-4 blockade in lung cancer (dated by TCRdb to the late 2010s). Library preparation was by the immunoSEQ multiplex PCR assay. The source is immuneACCESS, and TCRdb retained only in-frame sequences with V and J called. Part of the clones is not carried over; for the studies checked, unresolved V genes explain less than half of this, and the remainder is unexplained. The sample profile shows more than 75,000 clones; 60% to 80% of them were found once. The ten largest make up around 15% of the sample. The starting material was peripheral blood, obtained from a patient treated with radiotherapy plus ipilimumab. All receptors come from a human donor with non-small cell lung cancer that progressed on radiotherapy plus ipilimumab.

The chain combines TRBV11-2 with TRBJ1-1, with D uncertain. In germline, CDR1 is SGHAT, CDR2 FQNNGV. Trimming pared 6 bases from V and 4 bases from J, leaving 18 bases between. The CDR3 loop spans 15 amino acids. The CDR3 DNA sequence: TGTGCCAGCAGAATCGGGCCAACGGGATTCACTGAAGCTTTCTTT. This encodes CASRIGPTGFTEAFF.

This chain joins TRBV13 and TRBJ2-6; D might be TRBD1 (6 bases). Germline V gene lookup returns CDR1 PRHDT and CDR2 FYEKMQ (reference sequence). The CDR3 loop spans 18 amino acids. V was pared by 5 bases and J by 2 bases, with 19 bases between. This chain's CDR3 is CASSHPASSGAGANVLTF. The CDR3 bases are TGTGCCAGCAGCCACCCCGCGTCTTCAGGGGCTGGGGCCAACGTCCTGACTTTC.

The chain links TRBV7-3 to TRBJ2-1; D is possibly TRBD2 (6 bases). V was clipped by 2 bases and J by 5 bases, with 10 bases between them. Per the germline V gene, CDR1 is SGHTA and CDR2 is FQGTGA. There are 14 residues in the CDR3. This chain's CDR3 is CASSLGRGNNEQFF. The CDR3 DNA sequence: TGTGCCAGCAGCTTAGGGCGGGGCAACAATGAGCAGTTCTTC.

The chain uses TRBV13 and TRBJ2-7; D unclear. Per the germline V gene, CDR1 is PRHDT and CDR2 is FYEKMQ (reference sequence). Trimming removed 0 bases from V and 3 bases from J, with 12 bases in between. This CDR3 is 15 amino acids long. CDR3 in amino acids: CASSLGRGYLYEQYF. The DNA of the CDR3 is TGTGCCAGCAGCTTAGGCCGCGGCTATCTCTACGAGCAGTACTTC.

In its sample, this clone was seen a few times. The chain recombines TRBV4-3 with TRBJ1-1, with D possibly being TRBD1 (6 bases). The germline V and J ends were trimmed by 0 bases and 4 bases, with 9 bases remaining between them. Per the germline V gene, CDR1 is LGHNA and CDR2 is YSLEER. The CDR3 loop spans 14 amino acids. CDR3 coding DNA: TGCGCCAGCAGCCAAGATAGGGGGGTCACTGAAGCTTTCTTT. It yields the protein CASSQDRGVTEAFF.